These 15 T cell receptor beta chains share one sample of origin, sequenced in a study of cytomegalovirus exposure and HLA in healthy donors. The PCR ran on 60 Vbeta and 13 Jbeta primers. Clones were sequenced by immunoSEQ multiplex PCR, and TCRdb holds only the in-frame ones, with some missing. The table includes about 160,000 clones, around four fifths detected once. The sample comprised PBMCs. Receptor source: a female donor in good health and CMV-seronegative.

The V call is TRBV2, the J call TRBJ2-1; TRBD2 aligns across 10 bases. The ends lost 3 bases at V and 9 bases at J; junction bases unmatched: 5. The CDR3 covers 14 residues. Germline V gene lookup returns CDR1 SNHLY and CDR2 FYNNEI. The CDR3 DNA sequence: TGTGCCAGCAGTGACGCTAGCGGGAGTACTGAGCAGTTCTTC. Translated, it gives CASSDASGSTEQFF.

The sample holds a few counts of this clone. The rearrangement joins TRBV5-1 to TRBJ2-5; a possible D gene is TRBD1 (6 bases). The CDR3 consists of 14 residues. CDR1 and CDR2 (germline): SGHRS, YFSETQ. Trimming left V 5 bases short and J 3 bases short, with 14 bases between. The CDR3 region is CASSSERQEETQYF. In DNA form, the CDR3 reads TGCGCCAGCAGTTCGGAGCGACAGGAAGAGACCCAGTACTTC.

In DNA form, the CDR3 reads TGTGCCAGTAGTCCTAGACTAGCGGGACGGGTCGTGCAGTACTTC. Protein sequence: CASSPRLAGRVVQYF. The chain recombines TRBV19 with TRBJ2-7; 11 nucleotides match TRBD2. CDR1 LNHDA and CDR2 SQIVND come from the germline V gene (reference sequence). CDR3 size: 15 residues. Trimming at V came to 5 bases and at J to 9 bases, leaving 12 bases not matched to a gene.

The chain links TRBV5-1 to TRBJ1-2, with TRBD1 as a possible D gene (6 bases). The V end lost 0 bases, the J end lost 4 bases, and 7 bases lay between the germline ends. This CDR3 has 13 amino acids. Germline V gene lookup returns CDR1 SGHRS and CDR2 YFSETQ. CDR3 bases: TGCGCCAGCAGCTTGGTGGGGGCCTATGGCTACACCTTC. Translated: CASSLVGAYGYTF.

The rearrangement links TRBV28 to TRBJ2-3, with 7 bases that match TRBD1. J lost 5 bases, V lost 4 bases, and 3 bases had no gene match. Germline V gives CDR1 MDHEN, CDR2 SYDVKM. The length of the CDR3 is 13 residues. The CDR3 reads CASSSYRGDTQYF. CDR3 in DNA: TGTGCCAGCAGTTCCTACAGGGGAGATACGCAGTATTTT.

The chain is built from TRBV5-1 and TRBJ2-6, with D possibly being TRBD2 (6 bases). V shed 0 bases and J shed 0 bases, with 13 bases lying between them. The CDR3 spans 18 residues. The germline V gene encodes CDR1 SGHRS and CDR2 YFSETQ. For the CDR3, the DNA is TGCGCCAGCAGCTTGGCCGGGACTTCCACCTCTGGGGCCAACGTCCTGACTTTC. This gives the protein CASSLAGTSTSGANVLTF.

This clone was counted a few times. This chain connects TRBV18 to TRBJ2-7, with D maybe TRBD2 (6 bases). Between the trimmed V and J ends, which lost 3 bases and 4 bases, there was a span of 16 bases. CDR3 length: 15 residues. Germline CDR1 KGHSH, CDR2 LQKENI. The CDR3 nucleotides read TGTGCCAGCTCACCTGCCGGGGGAGTGAGTTACGAGCAGTACTTC. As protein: CASSPAGGVSYEQYF.

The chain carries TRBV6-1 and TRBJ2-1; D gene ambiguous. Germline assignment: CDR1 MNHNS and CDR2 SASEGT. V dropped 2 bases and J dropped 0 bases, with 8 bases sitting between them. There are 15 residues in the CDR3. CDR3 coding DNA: TGTGCCAGCAGTGAATGGCAGAACTCCTACAATGAGCAGTTCTTC. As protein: CASSEWQNSYNEQFF.

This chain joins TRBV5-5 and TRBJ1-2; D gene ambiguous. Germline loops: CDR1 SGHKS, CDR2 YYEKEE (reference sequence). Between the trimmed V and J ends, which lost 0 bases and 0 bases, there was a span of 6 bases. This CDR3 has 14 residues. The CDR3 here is CASSLGAANYGYTF. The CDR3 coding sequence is TGTGCCAGCAGCTTGGGTGCAGCTAACTATGGCTACACCTTC.

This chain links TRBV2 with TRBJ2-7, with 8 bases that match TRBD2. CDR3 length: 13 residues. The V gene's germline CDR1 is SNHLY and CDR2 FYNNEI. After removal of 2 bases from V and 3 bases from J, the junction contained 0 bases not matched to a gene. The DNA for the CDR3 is TGTGCCAGCAGTGAACTAGCGGGCTACGAGCAGTACTTC. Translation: CASSELAGYEQYF. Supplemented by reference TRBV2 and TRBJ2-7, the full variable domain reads EPEVTQTPSHQVTQMGQEVILRCVPISNHLYFYWYRQILGQKVEFLVSFYNNEISEKSEIFDDQFSVERPDGSNFTLKIRSTKLEDSAMYFCASSELAGYEQYFGPGTRLTVT.

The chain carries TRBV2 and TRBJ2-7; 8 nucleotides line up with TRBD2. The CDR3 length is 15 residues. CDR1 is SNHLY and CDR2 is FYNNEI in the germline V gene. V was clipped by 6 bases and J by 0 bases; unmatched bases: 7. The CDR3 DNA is TGTGCCAGCAGGAACTTAGGGACTAGCTCCTACGAGCAGTACTTC. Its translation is CASRNLGTSSYEQYF.

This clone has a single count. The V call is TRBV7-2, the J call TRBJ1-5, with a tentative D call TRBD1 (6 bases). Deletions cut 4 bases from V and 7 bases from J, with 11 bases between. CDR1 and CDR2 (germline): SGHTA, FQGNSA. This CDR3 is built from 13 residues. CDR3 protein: CASSYRAEQPQHF. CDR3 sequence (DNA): TGTGCCAGCAGCTACAGGGCGGAACAGCCCCAGCATTTT. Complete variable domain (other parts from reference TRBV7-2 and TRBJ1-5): GAGVSQSPSNKVTEKGKDVELRCDPISGHTALYWYRQSLGQGLEFLIYFQGNSAPDKSGLPSDRFSAERTGGSVSTLTIQRTQQEDSAVYLCASSYRAEQPQHFGDGTRLSIL.

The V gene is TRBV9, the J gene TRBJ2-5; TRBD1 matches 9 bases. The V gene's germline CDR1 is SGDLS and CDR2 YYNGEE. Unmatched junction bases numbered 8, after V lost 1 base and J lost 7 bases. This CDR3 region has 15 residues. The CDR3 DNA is TGTGCCAGCAGCGTATCGGTGGGACAGGGAGGGACCCAGTACTTC. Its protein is CASSVSVGQGGTQYF. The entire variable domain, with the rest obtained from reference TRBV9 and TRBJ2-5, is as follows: DSGVTQTPKHLITATGQRVTLRCSPRSGDLSVYWYQQSLDQGLQFLIQYYNGEERAKGNILERFSAQQFPDLHSELNLSSLELGDSALYFCASSVSVGQGGTQYFGPGTRLLVL.

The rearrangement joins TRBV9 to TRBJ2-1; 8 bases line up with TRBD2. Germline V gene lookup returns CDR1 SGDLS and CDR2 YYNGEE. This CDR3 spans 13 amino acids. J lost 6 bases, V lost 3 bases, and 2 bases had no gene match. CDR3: CASSEAGGNEQFF. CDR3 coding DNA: TGTGCCAGCAGCGAGGCGGGAGGCAATGAGCAGTTCTTC.

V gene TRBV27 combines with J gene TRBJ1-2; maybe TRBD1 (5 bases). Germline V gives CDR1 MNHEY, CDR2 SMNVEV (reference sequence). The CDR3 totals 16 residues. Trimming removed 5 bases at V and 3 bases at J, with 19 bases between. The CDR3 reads CASSSIPGKGYYGYTF. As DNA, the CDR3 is TGTGCCAGCAGTAGCATACCAGGGAAAGGATACTATGGCTACACCTTC.